The source of this T cell receptor (beta chain) is a study of shared clonotypes between healthy human individuals. It was 200 to 250 ng DNA, 30,000 or so T cell genomes, that sorted-subset replicate PCRs used. This table comes from immunoSEQ multiplex PCR, and its TCRdb copy is limited to in-frame clones, with some not included. Of fewer than 3 million clones in the sample, 92% were seen once. As for this clone: As yet, its antigen is unknown.

Study results and limitations: In contrast to clonotypes shared by all four donors, non-shared clonotypes had lower generation probabilities.

The CDR3 length is 17 residues. Per the germline V gene, CDR1 is SGHTS and CDR2 is YDEGEE. Trimming removed 0 bases from V and 8 bases from J; junction bases left unmatched: 14. The sequencing sample was made of naive CD4+ T cells from PBMCs. Subset defined: CD45RA+ positively selected. The chain combines TRBV5-8 with TRBJ2-1; 7 bases fit TRBD2. The TCR comes from a man younger than 30 in good health. Some clones in this sample may be carry-over from other donors' samples. CDR3 loop: CASSLVGSGGRGDEQFF. The CDR3 DNA follows: TGTGCCAGCAGCTTGGTGGGGTCGGGAGGTAGGGGCGATGAGCAGTTCTTC.